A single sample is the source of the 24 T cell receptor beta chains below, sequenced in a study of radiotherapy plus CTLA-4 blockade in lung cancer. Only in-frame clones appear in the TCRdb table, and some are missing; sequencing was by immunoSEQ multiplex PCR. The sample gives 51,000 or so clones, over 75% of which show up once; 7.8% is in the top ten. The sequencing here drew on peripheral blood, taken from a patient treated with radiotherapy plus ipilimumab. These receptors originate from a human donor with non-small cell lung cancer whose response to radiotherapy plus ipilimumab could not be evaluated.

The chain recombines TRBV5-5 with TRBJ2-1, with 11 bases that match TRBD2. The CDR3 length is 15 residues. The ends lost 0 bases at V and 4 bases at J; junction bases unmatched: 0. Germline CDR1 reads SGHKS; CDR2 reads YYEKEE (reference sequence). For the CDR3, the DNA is TGTGCCAGCAGCTTGGCTAGCGGGGGGTACAATGAGCAGTTCTTC. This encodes CASSLASGGYNEQFF. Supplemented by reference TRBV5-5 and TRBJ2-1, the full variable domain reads DAGVTQSPTHLIKTRGQQVTLRCSPISGHKSVSWYQQVLGQGPQFIFQYYEKEERGRGNFPDRFSARQFPNYSSELNVNALLLGDSALYLCASSLASGGYNEQFFGPGTRLTVL.

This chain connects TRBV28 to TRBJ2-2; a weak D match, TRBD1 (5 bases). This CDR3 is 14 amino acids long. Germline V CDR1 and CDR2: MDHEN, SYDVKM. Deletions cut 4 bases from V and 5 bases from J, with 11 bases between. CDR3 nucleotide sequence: TGTGCCAGCAGTTCACCCTCAGGGACCGGGGAGCTGTTTTTT. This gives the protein CASSSPSGTGELFF.

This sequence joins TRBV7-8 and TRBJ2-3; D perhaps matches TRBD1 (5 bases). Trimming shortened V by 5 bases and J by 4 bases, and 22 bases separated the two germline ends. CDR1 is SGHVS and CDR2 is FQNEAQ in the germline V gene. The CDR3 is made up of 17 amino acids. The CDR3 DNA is TGTGCCAGCAGCACCTCAGGGAAAGGTCGATCAGCAGATACGCAGTATTTT. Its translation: CASSTSGKGRSADTQYF.

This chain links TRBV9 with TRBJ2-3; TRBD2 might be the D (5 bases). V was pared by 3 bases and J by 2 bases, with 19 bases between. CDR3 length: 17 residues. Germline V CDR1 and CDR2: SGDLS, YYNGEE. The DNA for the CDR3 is TGTGCCAGCAGCGGCAGACTTTTAGGACTGCACACAGATACGCAGTATTTT. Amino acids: CASSGRLLGLHTDTQYF.

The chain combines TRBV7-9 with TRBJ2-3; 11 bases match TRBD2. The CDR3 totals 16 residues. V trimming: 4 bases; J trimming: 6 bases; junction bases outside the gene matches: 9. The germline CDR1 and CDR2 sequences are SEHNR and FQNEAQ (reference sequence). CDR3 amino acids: CASSSNGLAGGDTQYF. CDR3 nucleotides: TGTGCCAGCAGCTCGAACGGGCTAGCGGGAGGTGATACGCAGTATTTT.

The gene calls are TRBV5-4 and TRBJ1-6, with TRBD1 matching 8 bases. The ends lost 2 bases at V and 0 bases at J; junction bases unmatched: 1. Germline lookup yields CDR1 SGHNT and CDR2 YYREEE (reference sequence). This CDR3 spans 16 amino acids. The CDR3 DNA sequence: TGTGCCAGCAGCTTACAGGGGGGCTCCTATAATTCACCCCTCCACTTT. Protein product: CASSLQGGSYNSPLHF.

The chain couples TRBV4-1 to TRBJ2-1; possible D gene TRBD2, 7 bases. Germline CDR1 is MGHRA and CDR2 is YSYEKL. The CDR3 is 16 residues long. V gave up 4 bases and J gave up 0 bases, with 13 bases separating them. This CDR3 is CASSPRGGSSYNEQFF. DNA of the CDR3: TGCGCCAGCAGCCCTCGCGGGGGCAGCTCCTACAATGAGCAGTTCTTC.

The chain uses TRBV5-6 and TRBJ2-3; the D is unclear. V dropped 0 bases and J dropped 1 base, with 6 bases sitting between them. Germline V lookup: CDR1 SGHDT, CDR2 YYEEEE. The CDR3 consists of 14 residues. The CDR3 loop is CASSLERGTDTQYF. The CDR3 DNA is TGTGCCAGCAGCTTGGAACGGGGCACAGATACGCAGTATTTT.

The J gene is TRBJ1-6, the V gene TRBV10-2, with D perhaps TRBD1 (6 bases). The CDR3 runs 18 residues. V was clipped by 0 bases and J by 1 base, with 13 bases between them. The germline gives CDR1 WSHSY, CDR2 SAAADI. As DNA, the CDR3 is TGCGCCAGCAGTGAGTCTTACAGGGTAGGGTCCTATAATTCACCCCTCCACTTT. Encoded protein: CASSESYRVGSYNSPLHF.

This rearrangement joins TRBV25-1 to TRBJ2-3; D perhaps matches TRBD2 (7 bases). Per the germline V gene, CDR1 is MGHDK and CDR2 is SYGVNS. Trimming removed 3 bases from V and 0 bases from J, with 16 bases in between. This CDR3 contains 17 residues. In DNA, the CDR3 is TGTGCCAGCAGTGAGGAGGGGGGGGCACGGAGCACAGATACGCAGTATTTT. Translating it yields CASSEEGGARSTDTQYF.

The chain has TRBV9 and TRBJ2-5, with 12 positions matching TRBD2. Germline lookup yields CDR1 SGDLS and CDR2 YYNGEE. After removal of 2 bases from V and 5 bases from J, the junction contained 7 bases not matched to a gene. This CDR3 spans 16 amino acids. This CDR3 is CASSVLAGGPGETQYF. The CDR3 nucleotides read TGTGCCAGCAGCGTCCTAGCGGGGGGGCCGGGGGAGACCCAGTACTTC.

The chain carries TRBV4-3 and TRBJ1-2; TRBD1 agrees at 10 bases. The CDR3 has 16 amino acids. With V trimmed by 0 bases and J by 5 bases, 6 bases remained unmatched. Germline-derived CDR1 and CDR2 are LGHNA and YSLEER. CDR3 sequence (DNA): TGCGCCAGCAGCCAAGATGGGACAGGGGCAGGGTATGGCTACACCTTC. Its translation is CASSQDGTGAGYGYTF.

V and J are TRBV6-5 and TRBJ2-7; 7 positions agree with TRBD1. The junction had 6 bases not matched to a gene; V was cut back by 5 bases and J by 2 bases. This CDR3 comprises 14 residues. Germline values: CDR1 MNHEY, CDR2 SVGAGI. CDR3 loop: CASSQTGLAYEQYF. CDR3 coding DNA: TGTGCCAGCAGTCAGACAGGGCTCGCCTACGAGCAGTACTTC.

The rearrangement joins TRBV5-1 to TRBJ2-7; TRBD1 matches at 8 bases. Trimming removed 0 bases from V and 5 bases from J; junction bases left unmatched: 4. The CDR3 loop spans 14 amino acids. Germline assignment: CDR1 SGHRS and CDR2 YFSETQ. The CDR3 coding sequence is TGCGCCAGCAGCTTGGCGGACAGGGATGACGAGCAGTACTTC. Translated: CASSLADRDDEQYF.

Here the CDR3 reads CASRPGTANTGELFF. In nucleotides, the CDR3 is TGTGCCAGCAGACCCGGGACAGCGAACACCGGGGAGCTGTTTTTT. The chain links TRBV6-1 to TRBJ2-2, with TRBD1 matching over 7 bases. After removal of 6 bases from V and 0 bases from J, the junction contained 4 bases not matched to a gene. The CDR3 runs to 15 residues. Germline V lookup: CDR1 MNHNS, CDR2 SASEGT.

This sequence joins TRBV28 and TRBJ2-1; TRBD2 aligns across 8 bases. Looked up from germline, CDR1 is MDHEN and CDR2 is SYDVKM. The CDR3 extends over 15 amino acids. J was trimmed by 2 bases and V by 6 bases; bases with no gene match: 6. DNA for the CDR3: TGTGCCAGCAGCAGCGGGAGCCCCCCCTACAATGAGCAGTTCTTC. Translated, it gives CASSSGSPPYNEQFF.

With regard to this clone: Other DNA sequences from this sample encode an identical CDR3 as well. The chain's CDR3 is CASHRGHPTATNEKLFF. CDR3 sequence (DNA): TGTGCCAGCCACAGGGGCCACCCTACAGCAACTAATGAAAAACTGTTTTTT. The gene calls are TRBV5-4 and TRBJ1-4; 7 bases line up with TRBD1. Germline assignment: CDR1 SGHNT and CDR2 YYREEE (reference sequence). The CDR3 totals 17 residues. The V gene end was trimmed by 7 bases and the J gene end by 0 bases; junction bases not matched to a gene: 12.

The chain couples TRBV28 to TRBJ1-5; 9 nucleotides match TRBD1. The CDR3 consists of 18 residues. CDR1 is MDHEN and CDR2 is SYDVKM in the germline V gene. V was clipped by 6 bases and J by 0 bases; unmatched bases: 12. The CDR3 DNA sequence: TGTGCCAGCAGAAGGAGTCCCGGGACAGGGTATAGCAATCAGCCCCAGCATTTT. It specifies CASRRSPGTGYSNQPQHF.

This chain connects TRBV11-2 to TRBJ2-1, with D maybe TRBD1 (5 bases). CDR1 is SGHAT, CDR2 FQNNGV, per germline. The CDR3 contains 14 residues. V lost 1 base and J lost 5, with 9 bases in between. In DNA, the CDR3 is TGTGCCAGCAGCTTAGGGACAAGCAACAATGAGCAGTTCTTC. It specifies CASSLGTSNNEQFF.

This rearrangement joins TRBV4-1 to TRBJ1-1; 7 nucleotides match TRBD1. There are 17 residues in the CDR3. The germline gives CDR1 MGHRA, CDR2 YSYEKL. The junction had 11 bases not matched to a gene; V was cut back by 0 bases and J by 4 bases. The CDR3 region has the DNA TGCGCCAGCAGCCAAGATTACACAGGGGTCTGGGGCACTGAAGCTTTCTTT. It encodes CASSQDYTGVWGTEAFF.

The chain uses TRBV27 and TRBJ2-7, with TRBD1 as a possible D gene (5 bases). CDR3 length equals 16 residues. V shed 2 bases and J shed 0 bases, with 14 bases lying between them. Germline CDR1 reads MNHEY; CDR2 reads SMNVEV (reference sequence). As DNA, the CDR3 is TGTGCCAGCAGTTTAACGGCAGGGATGAGCTCCTACGAGCAGTACTTC. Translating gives CASSLTAGMSSYEQYF.

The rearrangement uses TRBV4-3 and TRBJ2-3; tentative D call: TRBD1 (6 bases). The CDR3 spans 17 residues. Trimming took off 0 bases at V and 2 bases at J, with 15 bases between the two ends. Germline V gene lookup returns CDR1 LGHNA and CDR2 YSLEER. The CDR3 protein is CASSQDTQGFVTDTQYF. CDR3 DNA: TGCGCCAGCAGCCAAGATACCCAGGGGTTCGTCACAGATACGCAGTATTTT.

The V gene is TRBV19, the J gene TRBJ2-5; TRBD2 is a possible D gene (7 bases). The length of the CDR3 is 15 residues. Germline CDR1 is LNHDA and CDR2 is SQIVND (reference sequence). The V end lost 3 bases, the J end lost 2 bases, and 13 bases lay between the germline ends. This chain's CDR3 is CASSIVAGAQETQYF. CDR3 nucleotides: TGTGCCAGTAGTATCGTCGCGGGGGCTCAAGAGACCCAGTACTTC.

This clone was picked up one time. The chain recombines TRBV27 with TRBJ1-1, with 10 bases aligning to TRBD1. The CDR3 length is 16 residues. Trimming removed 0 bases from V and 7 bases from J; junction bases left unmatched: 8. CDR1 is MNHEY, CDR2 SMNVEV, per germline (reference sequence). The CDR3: CASSLSPRQGAREAFF. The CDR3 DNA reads TGTGCCAGCAGTTTATCCCCTAGACAGGGGGCCCGTGAAGCTTTCTTT.